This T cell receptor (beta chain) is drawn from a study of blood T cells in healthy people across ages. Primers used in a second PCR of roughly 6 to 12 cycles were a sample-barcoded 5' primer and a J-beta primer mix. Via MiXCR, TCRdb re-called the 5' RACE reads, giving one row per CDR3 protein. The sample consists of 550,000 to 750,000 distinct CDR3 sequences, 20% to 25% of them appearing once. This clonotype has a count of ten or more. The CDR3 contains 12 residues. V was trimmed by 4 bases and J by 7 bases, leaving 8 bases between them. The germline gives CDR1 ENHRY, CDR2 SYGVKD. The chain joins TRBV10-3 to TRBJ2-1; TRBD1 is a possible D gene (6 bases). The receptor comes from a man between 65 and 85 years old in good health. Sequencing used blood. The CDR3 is CAISAQGNEQFF. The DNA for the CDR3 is TGTGCCATCAGTGCCCAGGGGAATGAGCAGTTCTTC.